The clone carrying this TCR beta chain was counted between two and nine times. A second 7 to 11 cycle PCR used barcoded and J-beta primers. Each cDNA molecule, via a template-switch adaptor with 12 random nucleotides, was tagged. Per sample, CDR3-containing paired-end reads numbered at least 3 million. TCRdb independently ran MiXCR on the 5' RACE reads; one entry per CDR3 protein. Counted here are some 690,000 distinct CDR3 sequences, 22% occurring once; the ten biggest clones make up approximately 20%. This sample was included in a study of blood T cells in healthy people across ages. This clonotype was obtained from a man in his 70s in good health. The material sequenced was blood.

CDR3 amino acids: CASSLAESAQETQYF. CDR3 DNA: TGTGCCAGCAGCTTAGCTGAGAGCGCACAAGAGACCCAGTACTTC. This chain joins TRBV7-8 and TRBJ2-5; D unresolved. Germline assignment: CDR1 SGHVS and CDR2 FQNEAQ. Between the trimmed V and J ends, which lost 0 bases and 2 bases, there was a span of 10 bases. The CDR3 loop spans 15 amino acids.